This T cell receptor beta chain emerged from a study of OX40 agonist ivuxolimab in advanced cancers. General study results and limits: Low clonal expansion, among the lowest seen, marked partial responders at 0.1-3.0 mg/kg.

For this clone: What it binds is unknown.

Generated by immunoSEQ multiplex PCR, the TCRdb table keeps only in-frame clones and is missing some. The sample contains fewer than 20,000 clones, around 73% of which appear only once. The TCR was taken from an adult with an advanced solid tumor such as melanoma, head and neck, liver or kidney cancer. The material was CD4+ or CD8+ T cells sorted from blood, obtained in a trial of the OX40 agonist ivuxolimab.

The CDR3 sequence is CASSLSNPADTQYF. CDR3 DNA: TGTGCCAGCAGTTTATCGAATCCGGCAGATACGCAGTATTTT. This chain uses TRBV27 with TRBJ2-3; D not resolved. Looked up from germline, CDR1 is MNHEY and CDR2 is SMNVEV (reference sequence). Trimming removed 0 bases from V and 4 bases from J, with 8 bases in between. The CDR3 is made up of 14 amino acids.